A single sample gave rise to the 19 T cell receptor beta chains below, sequenced in a study of blood T cell repertoires in COVID-19. The assay was immunoSEQ multiplex PCR, and TCRdb's table has in-frame clones only and misses some. Of about 140,000 clones listed, 65% to 90% are singletons. Input material: peripheral blood. The receptors come from a man aged 45-65 years with acute or convalescent COVID-19.

The CDR3 loop reads CAISAGTGELETQYF. In nucleotides, the CDR3 is TGTGCCATCAGTGCAGGGACAGGGGAGCTGGAGACCCAGTACTTC. The chain has TRBV10-3 and TRBJ2-5; 10 nucleotides line up with TRBD1. Germline CDR1 is ENHRY and CDR2 is SYGVKD. The CDR3 has 15 amino acids. The ends lost 4 bases at V and 5 bases at J; junction bases unmatched: 7.

V is TRBV9 and J is TRBJ1-1, with TRBD1 matching 7 bases. This CDR3 has 14 residues. Germline lookup yields CDR1 SGDLS and CDR2 YYNGEE. The V gene end was trimmed by 6 bases and the J gene end by 1 base; junction bases not matched to a gene: 6. The CDR3, as DNA: TGTGCCAGCAACGAGGGGGCGAGGAACACTGAAGCTTTCTTT. The encoded protein is CASNEGARNTEAFF.

This chain uses TRBV7-8 with TRBJ2-1, with TRBD2 identical over 12 bases. V was clipped by 1 base and J by 0 bases; unmatched bases: 4. CDR1 is SGHVS, CDR2 FQNEAQ, per germline. The CDR3 sequence is 18 residues long. CDR3 bases: TGTGCCAGCAGCTTAGGGCTAGCGGGGGGGGACTCCTACAATGAGCAGTTCTTC. Residues: CASSLGLAGGDSYNEQFF. Complete variable domain (other parts from reference TRBV7-8 and TRBJ2-1): GAGVSQSPRYKVAKRGQDVALRCDPISGHVSLFWYQQALGQGPEFLTYFQNEAQLDKSGLPSDRFFAERPEGSVSTLKIQRTQQEDSAVYLCASSLGLAGGDSYNEQFFGPGTRLTVL.

J is TRBJ1-1 and V is TRBV6-6; D unclear. The V end lost 0 bases, the J end lost 7 bases, and 12 bases lay between the germline ends. Germline V gives CDR1 MNHNY, CDR2 SVGAGI (reference sequence). CDR3 size: 14 residues. The CDR3: CASSYSKIRGEAFF. DNA of the CDR3: TGTGCCAGCAGTTACTCCAAGATCCGGGGTGAAGCTTTCTTT.

This clone was detected once. This chain uses TRBV5-4 with TRBJ2-7, with a possible D match to TRBD2 (6 bases). Deletions cut 0 bases from V and 2 bases from J, with 15 bases between. CDR3 length: 16 amino acids. CDR1 and CDR2 from the germline V gene are SGHNT and YYREEE (reference sequence). DNA of the CDR3: TGTGCCAGCAGCTTGGGGGGGTCGGCTAGCGCCTACGAGCAGTACTTC. Translated: CASSLGGSASAYEQYF.

V gene TRBV28 combines with J gene TRBJ1-1; D gene uncertain. The germline V gene has CDR1 MDHEN and CDR2 SYDVKM. This CDR3 has 12 residues. V lost 6 bases and J lost 2, with 7 bases in between. CDR3 in DNA: TGTGCCAGCAGACGACATAACACTGAAGCTTTCTTT. Translation gives CASRRHNTEAFF.

This clone was detected only a few times. The genes are TRBV2 and TRBJ2-2; no definite D call. Trimming removed 4 bases at V and 6 bases at J, with 9 bases between. CDR1 and CDR2 from the germline V gene are SNHLY and FYNNEI. The CDR3 has 13 amino acids. This chain's CDR3 is CASSAVLSGELFF. The DNA of the CDR3 is TGTGCCAGCAGTGCGGTACTTTCCGGGGAGCTGTTTTTT.

The rearrangement uses TRBV18 and TRBJ1-1; no clear D. CDR1 and CDR2 from the germline V gene are KGHSH and LQKENI. V lost 3 bases and J 1 base, leaving 9 bases between the germline ends. This CDR3 has 14 residues. CDR3 residues: CASSPRPKNTEAFF. The CDR3 region has the DNA TGTGCCAGCTCACCGAGGCCCAAGAACACTGAAGCTTTCTTT.

The V gene is TRBV28, the J gene TRBJ1-1, with no clear D. The CDR3 has 12 residues. The germline CDR1 and CDR2 sequences are MDHEN and SYDVKM. Trimming left V 2 bases short and J 11 bases short, with 12 bases between. CDR3 DNA sequence: TGTGCCAGCAGTTTAGGACTCCTTGGGGCTTTCTTT. This sequence encodes CASSLGLLGAFF. The whole variable domain, filled in from reference TRBV28 and TRBJ1-1, reads DVKVTQSSRYLVKRTGEKVFLECVQDMDHENMFWYRQDPGLGLRLIYFSYDVKMKEKGDIPEGYSVSREKKERFSLILESASTNQTSMYLCASSLGLLGAFFGQGTRLTVV.

Comment on this clone: Because the CDR3's place on the DNA is in doubt, the DNA is left out and the CDR3 is given as listed by TCRdb. The rearrangement links TRBV6-1 to TRBJ1-4; the table calls TRBD1, which could not be checked here. Germline-derived CDR1 and CDR2 are MNHNS and SASEGT. Termini included, the CDR3 measures 13 amino acids. This CDR3 is CASSDRAEKNCFF.

J is TRBJ2-1 and V is TRBV7-2, with 12 positions matching TRBD2. This CDR3 spans 17 amino acids. Germline V CDR1 and CDR2: SGHTA, FQGNSA. The trim removed 4 bases at V and 4 bases at J, leaving 8 bases unmatched. CDR3 DNA sequence: TGTGCCAGCAGCTCGATTACCGGGACTAGCGGGTACAATGAGCAGTTCTTC. Its translation is CASSSITGTSGYNEQFF.

The V gene is TRBV5-8, the J gene TRBJ2-4; 8 bases are a match to TRBD1. This CDR3 spans 15 amino acids. After removal of 3 bases from V and 3 bases from J, the junction contained 5 bases not matched to a gene. Looked up from germline, CDR1 is SGHTS and CDR2 is YDEGEE. CDR3 loop: CASSWIQGDKNIQYF. In DNA, the CDR3 is TGTGCCAGCAGCTGGATACAGGGGGACAAAAACATTCAGTACTTC.

V and J are TRBV18 and TRBJ1-2; the match to TRBD1 covers 9 bases. From germline, CDR1 is KGHSH and CDR2 LQKENI. The length of the CDR3 is 15 residues. V dropped 0 bases and J dropped 8; count of bases not matched to a gene: 7. CDR3 coding DNA: TGTGCCAGCTCACCACCGGTGGACAGGGGACTCGGCTACACCTTC. Protein sequence: CASSPPVDRGLGYTF.

This chain links TRBV5-1 with TRBJ2-1; 12 bases match TRBD2. CDR1 is SGHRS, CDR2 YFSETQ, per germline. The CDR3 is made up of 17 amino acids. V shed 1 base, J shed 5 bases, and the junction held 7 bases outside the gene matches. CDR3 amino acids: CASSLTSSGRDHNEQFF. CDR3 DNA sequence: TGCGCCAGCAGCTTGACGTCTAGCGGGAGGGATCACAATGAGCAGTTCTTC.

This chain links TRBV15 with TRBJ2-2; weak D call: TRBD2 (5 bases). Germline assignment: CDR1 LNHNV and CDR2 YYDKDF (reference sequence). The CDR3 totals 14 residues. Between the trimmed V and J ends, which lost 1 base and 9 bases, there was a span of 12 bases. CDR3 region: CATSRVGRDRELFF. CDR3 DNA sequence: TGTGCCACCAGCAGAGTAGGTCGGGATCGGGAGCTGTTTTTT. The full variable domain, its missing parts supplied by reference TRBV15 and TRBJ2-2, is DAMVIQNPRYQVTQFGKPVTLSCSQTLNHNVMYWYQQKSSQAPKLLFHYYDKDFNNEADTPDNFQSRRPNTSFCFLDIRSPGLGDTAMYLCATSRVGRDRELFFGEGSRLTVL.

This chain uses TRBV11-3 with TRBJ1-2; D is perhaps TRBD1 (5 bases). The CDR3 is made up of 14 amino acids. Germline assignment: CDR1 SGHNT and CDR2 YENEEA. V lost 5 bases and J lost 3, with 13 bases in between. CDR3 sequence (DNA): TGTGCCAGCAGCCCCCCCGGGGGGGACTATGGCTACACCTTC. Translating gives CASSPPGGDYGYTF.

The V call is TRBV9, the J call TRBJ2-3; the D gene is possibly TRBD1 (5 bases). Looked up from germline, CDR1 is SGDLS and CDR2 is YYNGEE. The CDR3 is made up of 14 amino acids. V was pared by 3 bases and J by 0 bases, with 8 bases between. CDR3 DNA sequence: TGTGCCAGCAGCGGGGGCTGGAGCACAGATACGCAGTATTTT. As protein: CASSGGWSTDTQYF.

This clone is a singleton in its sample. The chain has TRBV7-3 and TRBJ2-6; perhaps TRBD1 as D (5 bases). Trimming removed 1 base at V and 0 bases at J, with 10 bases between. The CDR3 extends over 17 amino acids. The germline gives CDR1 SGHTA, CDR2 FQGTGA. CDR3 in DNA: TGTGCCAGCAGCTTAATAGTTGACAGCTCTGGGGCCAACGTCCTGACTTTC. Its protein is CASSLIVDSSGANVLTF.

J is TRBJ1-1 and V is TRBV5-6; D uncertain. The CDR3 covers 13 residues. Trimming took 1 base from V and 4 from J, leaving 8 bases between them. The germline gives CDR1 SGHDT, CDR2 YYEEEE. The CDR3 nucleotides read TGTGCCAGCAGCTTGACTGAATCCACTGAAGCTTTCTTT. The encoded protein is CASSLTESTEAFF.